What follows describes a single T cell receptor (beta chain). The target antigen is unknown. PCR primers comprised 60 Vbeta and 13 Jbeta primers. Clones were read by immunoSEQ multiplex PCR, and TCRdb kept only the in-frame ones, dropping some. This sample has about 200,000 clones; around 79% occur once, and the top ten carry around 2%. The data belong to a study of cytomegalovirus exposure and HLA in healthy donors. In germline, CDR1 is MNHEY, CDR2 SMNVEV (reference sequence). The V end lost 1 base, the J end lost 4 bases, and 10 bases lay between the germline ends. This CDR3 is 14 amino acids long. Broader study findings: Upon later analysis, HLA-associated TCR beta chains proved more clonally expanded than other, equally common chains. TCR beta chain V- and J-gene trimming was linked, in a later analysis, to a missense variant in DCLRE1C.

Sequences were obtained from PBMCs. This clonotype originated in a man between 18 and 35 years old in good health and CMV-seronegative. The chain combines TRBV27 with TRBJ2-5, with a possible D match to TRBD1 (6 bases). The CDR3: CASSLWAGAETQYF. The DNA of the CDR3 is TGTGCCAGCAGTTTATGGGCAGGGGCAGAGACCCAGTACTTC.